A selection of T cell receptor beta chains follows, all from one sample in a study of CD8 T cells in ankylosing spondylitis. From the 5' RACE reads, TCRdb called clonotypes with MiXCR, one entry per CDR3 protein. The profile covers under 120,000 distinct CDR3 sequences, with about 25% appearing a single time and over 9% taken by the ten largest. The sequencing input was synovial fluid, either unsorted or a sorted T cell fraction (not recorded which). The receptors derive from a male donor with ankylosing spondylitis. CDR3s include the opening cysteine and the closing phenylalanine or tryptophan. D genes are given only for firm matches. Clone sizes are given selectively: once, few, many, or a class where the clone is expanded.

clone_size: -
d_call: TRBD1
v_call: TRBV2
j_call: TRBJ1-3
cdr3_aa: CASTWTGLSGNTIYF
cdr3_nt: TGTGCCAGCACCTGGACAGGCCTCTCTGGAAACACCATATATTTT

clone_size: -
d_call: TRBD2
v_call: TRBV11-3
j_call: TRBJ2-2
cdr3_aa: CASSGASGEDTGELFF
cdr3_nt: TGTGCCAGCAGCGGAGCTAGCGGGGAGGATACCGGGGAGCTGTTTTTT

clone_size: few
d_call: -
v_call: TRBV7-9
j_call: TRBJ2-4
cdr3_aa: CASSPPLLQGIQYF
cdr3_nt: TGTGCCAGCAGCCCTCCCTTACTCCAGGGTATTCAGTACTTC

clone_size: -
d_call: TRBD1
v_call: TRBV10-3
j_call: TRBJ2-1
cdr3_aa: CAIRADRGGNEQFF
cdr3_nt: TGTGCCATCAGGGCCGACAGGGGGGGAAATGAGCAGTTCTTC

clone_size: many
d_call: -
v_call: TRBV20-1
j_call: TRBJ1-4
cdr3_aa: CSARAERGSWEKLFF
cdr3_nt: TGCAGTGCCAGGGCCGAGCGGGGTAGTTGGGAAAAACTGTTTTTT

clone_size: few
d_call: TRBD2
v_call: TRBV19
j_call: TRBJ2-1
cdr3_aa: CASSISRLAGDNEQFF
cdr3_nt: TGTGCCAGTAGTATTTCAAGACTAGCGGGGGACAATGAGCAGTTCTTC

clone_size: few
d_call: -
v_call: TRBV6-5
j_call: TRBJ1-2
cdr3_aa: CASSYSQGLAGGYTF
cdr3_nt: TGTGCCAGCAGTTACTCGCAGGGACTAGCTGGGGGCTACACCTTC

clone_size: few
d_call: TRBD2
v_call: TRBV20-1
j_call: TRBJ2-1
cdr3_aa: CSAASGSYNEQFF
cdr3_nt: TGCAGTGCTGCTAGCGGGAGTTACAATGAGCAGTTCTTC

clone_size: -
d_call: -
v_call: TRBV9
j_call: TRBJ1-2
cdr3_aa: CASSVEASGFFGYTF
cdr3_nt: TGTGCCAGCAGCGTAGAGGCTTCAGGGTTTTTCGGCTACACCTTC

clone_size: -
d_call: TRBD1
v_call: TRBV20-1
j_call: TRBJ2-7
cdr3_aa: CSARDAGQVFNEQYF
cdr3_nt: TGCAGTGCTAGAGATGCCGGACAGGTTTTCAACGAGCAGTACTTC

clone_size: -
d_call: TRBD1
v_call: TRBV5-1
j_call: TRBJ2-7
cdr3_aa: CASGQDSYYEQYF
cdr3_nt: TGCGCCAGCGGACAGGACTCTTACTACGAGCAGTACTTC

clone_size: -
d_call: -
v_call: TRBV7-9
j_call: TRBJ1-2
cdr3_aa: CASSSLQGGYGYTF
cdr3_nt: TGTGCCAGCAGCTCGCTTCAGGGCGGCTATGGCTACACCTTC

clone_size: -
d_call: -
v_call: TRBV7-9
j_call: TRBJ2-5
cdr3_aa: CASSTTQGGRTSQYF
cdr3_nt: TGTGCCAGCAGCACGACCCAGGGGGGCCGGACTTCCCAGTACTTC

clone_size: many
d_call: -
v_call: TRBV6-5
j_call: TRBJ2-5
cdr3_aa: CASSYSGGGGETQYF
cdr3_nt: TGTGCCAGCAGTTACTCTGGGGGAGGGGGAGAGACCCAGTACTTC

clone_size: few
d_call: -
v_call: TRBV7-9
j_call: TRBJ1-2
cdr3_aa: CASTRVGSYGYTF
cdr3_nt: TGTGCCAGCACCCGCGTAGGAAGCTATGGCTACACCTTC

clone_size: -
d_call: -
v_call: TRBV7-8
j_call: TRBJ2-7
cdr3_aa: CASSLSPDTTYEQYF
cdr3_nt: TGTGCCAGCAGCTTAAGTCCCGACACAACCTACGAGCAGTACTTC

clone_size: -
d_call: TRBD2
v_call: TRBV4-2
j_call: TRBJ2-3
cdr3_aa: CAAREAASTDTQYF
cdr3_nt: TGTGCCGCGCGGGAGGCCGCTAGCACAGATACGCAGTATTTT

clone_size: -
d_call: TRBD1
v_call: TRBV30
j_call: TRBJ1-4
cdr3_aa: CACNLGTGEKLFF
cdr3_nt: TGTGCCTGTAACCTCGGGACAGGTGAAAAACTGTTTTTT

clone_size: -
d_call: -
v_call: TRBV11-2
j_call: TRBJ2-3
cdr3_aa: CASSLSRGGNTQYF
cdr3_nt: TGTGCCAGCAGCTTATCGCGCGGTGGAAATACGCAGTATTTT

clone_size: -
d_call: -
v_call: TRBV5-1
j_call: TRBJ1-4
cdr3_aa: CASSLDPHEKLFF
cdr3_nt: TGCGCCAGCAGCTTGGATCCCCATGAAAAACTGTTTTTT

clone_size: -
d_call: TRBD2
v_call: TRBV10-3
j_call: TRBJ2-1
cdr3_aa: CAISAGLAGGRSSYNEQFF
cdr3_nt: TGTGCCATCAGCGCGGGACTAGCGGGAGGGCGGAGCTCCTACAATGAGCAGTTCTTC

clone_size: -
d_call: -
v_call: TRBV5-1
j_call: TRBJ2-5
cdr3_aa: CASSRDPGETQYF
cdr3_nt: TGCGCCAGCAGCAGGGACCCCGGAGAGACCCAGTACTTC

clone_size: -
d_call: -
v_call: TRBV7-2
j_call: TRBJ2-3
cdr3_aa: CASSPDRRDTQYF
cdr3_nt: TGTGCCAGCAGCCCCGACCGGAGAGATACGCAGTATTTT

clone_size: few
d_call: -
v_call: TRBV30
j_call: TRBJ2-2
cdr3_aa: CAWSDLSNTGELFF
cdr3_nt: TGTGCCTGGAGTGATCTATCGAACACCGGGGAGCTGTTTTTT

clone_size: -
d_call: -
v_call: TRBV20-1
j_call: TRBJ2-3
cdr3_aa: CSAQGWVGYTDTQYF
cdr3_nt: TGCAGTGCCCAAGGGTGGGTAGGCTACACAGATACGCAGTATTTT

clone_size: few
d_call: TRBD2
v_call: TRBV5-8
j_call: TRBJ2-7
cdr3_aa: CASRALAGVFYEQYF
cdr3_nt: TGTGCCAGCAGAGCTCTAGCGGGAGTATTTTACGAGCAGTACTTC

clone_size: many
d_call: TRBD2
v_call: TRBV5-1
j_call: TRBJ2-1
cdr3_aa: CASSPRTSGSSNEQFF
cdr3_nt: TGCGCCAGCAGCCCCAGGACTAGCGGGAGCTCCAATGAGCAGTTCTTC

clone_size: few
d_call: -
v_call: TRBV20-1
j_call: TRBJ2-1
cdr3_aa: CSATVRVRGSSYNEQFF
cdr3_nt: TGCAGTGCCACGGTCCGTGTAAGGGGGAGCTCCTACAATGAGCAGTTCTTC

clone_size: -
d_call: -
v_call: TRBV6-1
j_call: TRBJ2-5
cdr3_aa: CASSESRETQYF
cdr3_nt: TGTGCCAGCAGTGAGAGTAGGGAGACCCAGTACTTC

clone_size: -
d_call: -
v_call: TRBV5-1
j_call: TRBJ2-5
cdr3_aa: CASSPGGGRFETQYF
cdr3_nt: TGCGCCAGCAGCCCAGGGGGAGGGCGGTTCGAGACCCAGTACTTC

clone_size: few
d_call: -
v_call: TRBV5-1
j_call: TRBJ2-3
cdr3_aa: CASSPQVGGLTDTQYF
cdr3_nt: TGCGCCAGCAGCCCTCAAGTCGGGGGGCTCACAGATACGCAGTATTTT

clone_size: once
d_call: TRBD2
v_call: TRBV6-2/TRBV6-3
j_call: TRBJ2-1
cdr3_aa: CASSYALAGIGEQFF
cdr3_nt: TGTGCCAGCAGTTATGCACTAGCGGGAATCGGTGAGCAGTTCTTC

clone_size: -
d_call: -
v_call: TRBV20-1
j_call: TRBJ2-7
cdr3_aa: CSAEGGPSGTYEQYF
cdr3_nt: TGCAGTGCCGAGGGTGGACCGTCAGGAACCTACGAGCAGTACTTC

clone_size: -
d_call: TRBD2
v_call: TRBV5-5
j_call: TRBJ2-1
cdr3_aa: CASTGTTRLNEQFF
cdr3_nt: TGTGCCAGCACCGGGACTACCCGGCTGAATGAGCAGTTCTTC

clone_size: -
d_call: -
v_call: TRBV2
j_call: TRBJ1-6
cdr3_aa: CASSSDIGSPLHF
cdr3_nt: TGTGCCAGCAGTTCTGACATCGGCTCACCCCTCCACTTT

clone_size: -
d_call: -
v_call: TRBV6-2/TRBV6-3
j_call: TRBJ2-3
cdr3_aa: CASIDQGGGDTQYF
cdr3_nt: TGTGCCAGCATCGACCAAGGAGGGGGAGATACGCAGTATTTT

clone_size: -
d_call: TRBD1
v_call: TRBV15
j_call: TRBJ2-3
cdr3_aa: CATSRQDRATDTQYF
cdr3_nt: TGTGCCACCAGCAGACAGGACAGGGCCACAGATACGCAGTATTTT

clone_size: -
d_call: -
v_call: TRBV7-2
j_call: TRBJ1-4
cdr3_aa: CASSLHGGSLVDEKLFF
cdr3_nt: TGTGCCAGCAGCTTACACGGGGGGTCTTTGGTGGATGAAAAACTGTTTTTT

clone_size: few
d_call: -
v_call: TRBV5-1
j_call: TRBJ2-1
cdr3_aa: CASSWYQGTRYRANEQFF
cdr3_nt: TGCGCCAGCAGCTGGTACCAGGGGACCCGCTATCGAGCCAATGAGCAGTTCTTC

clone_size: -
d_call: TRBD2
v_call: TRBV27
j_call: TRBJ2-1
cdr3_aa: CASSESSGLYNEQFF
cdr3_nt: TGTGCCAGCAGTGAGTCTAGCGGGTTATACAATGAGCAGTTCTTC

clone_size: few
d_call: TRBD2
v_call: TRBV10-3
j_call: TRBJ2-1
cdr3_aa: CAISESRTSGRDTYNEQFF
cdr3_nt: TGTGCCATCAGTGAGTCCCGGACTAGCGGGAGGGACACCTACAATGAGCAGTTCTTC

clone_size: many
d_call: TRBD2
v_call: TRBV4-1
j_call: TRBJ2-1
cdr3_aa: CASSQPGLAGDNEQFF
cdr3_nt: TGCGCCAGCAGCCAACCTGGACTAGCGGGAGACAATGAGCAGTTCTTC

clone_size: few
d_call: -
v_call: TRBV2
j_call: TRBJ2-3
cdr3_aa: CASSLQGSDTQYF
cdr3_nt: TGTGCCAGCAGTCTTCAGGGATCAGATACGCAGTATTTT

clone_size: -
d_call: TRBD1
v_call: TRBV7-6
j_call: TRBJ2-7
cdr3_aa: CASSPFGTGGYYEQYF
cdr3_nt: TGTGCCAGCAGCCCGTTCGGGACAGGGGGATACTACGAGCAGTACTTC

clone_size: few
d_call: -
v_call: TRBV13
j_call: TRBJ2-6
cdr3_aa: CASSKQGSGANVLTF
cdr3_nt: TGTGCCAGCAGCAAGCAGGGCTCTGGGGCCAACGTCCTGACTTTC

clone_size: -
d_call: -
v_call: TRBV9
j_call: TRBJ2-2
cdr3_aa: CASSPQRVENTGELFF
cdr3_nt: TGTGCCAGCAGCCCCCAAAGGGTAGAGAACACCGGGGAGCTGTTTTTT

clone_size: few
d_call: -
v_call: TRBV7-2
j_call: TRBJ1-1
cdr3_aa: CASSVVTGNTEAFF
cdr3_nt: TGTGCCAGCAGCGTCGTGACAGGGAACACTGAAGCTTTCTTT

clone_size: many
d_call: TRBD1
v_call: TRBV10-3
j_call: TRBJ1-2
cdr3_aa: CAISDRPGTGHGYTF
cdr3_nt: TGTGCCATCAGTGACAGACCCGGGACAGGGCATGGCTACACCTTC

clone_size: -
d_call: -
v_call: TRBV20-1
j_call: TRBJ2-3
cdr3_aa: CSASVQVVTDTQYF
cdr3_nt: TGCAGTGCTAGCGTCCAGGTAGTCACAGATACGCAGTATTTT

clone_size: few
d_call: -
v_call: TRBV27
j_call: TRBJ2-3
cdr3_aa: CASSLSIRERVADTQYF
cdr3_nt: TGTGCCAGCAGTTTATCGATCCGGGAAAGGGTCGCAGATACGCAGTATTTT

clone_size: -
d_call: TRBD1
v_call: TRBV3-1
j_call: TRBJ2-1
cdr3_aa: CASSQYSTGVHSYNEQFF
cdr3_nt: TGTGCCAGCAGCCAGTACTCGACAGGGGTCCACTCCTACAATGAGCAGTTCTTC

clone_size: few
d_call: -
v_call: TRBV11-2
j_call: TRBJ1-2
cdr3_aa: CASSHQGYGYTF
cdr3_nt: TGTGCCAGCAGCCACCAGGGATATGGCTACACCTTC

clone_size: -
d_call: -
v_call: TRBV7-9
j_call: TRBJ1-5
cdr3_aa: CASSSPGGPGPQHF
cdr3_nt: TGTGCCAGCAGCTCCCCAGGAGGTCCGGGGCCCCAGCATTTT